Below, one TCR beta chain is given with its context. Its target is unknown. There are 14 residues in the CDR3. Germline CDR1 is SGHTA and CDR2 is FQGTGA. Losses at the gene ends were 4 bases for V and 9 bases for J; bases not matched to a gene: 7. This sample stems from a study of cytomegalovirus exposure and HLA in healthy donors. Overall study findings and caveats: One later analysis reportedly identified an Asian-associated ancestry cluster that showed fewer N-insertions than the approximately 700-donor mean.

PCR involved 60 Vbeta and 13 Jbeta primers. The method was immunoSEQ multiplex PCR; TCRdb's version includes in-frame clones alone and lacks a portion of them. The data show around 120,000 clones, with 79% seen just once and 4% to 5.5% held by the top ten. Sequencing input: PBMCs. The chain is built from TRBV7-3 and TRBJ2-1, with 9 positions matching TRBD2. This receptor was taken from a man aged 25 to 40 in good health and CMV-seropositive. CDR3 in amino acids: CASSYAGGYGEQFF. In DNA form, the CDR3 reads TGTGCCAGCAGCTACGCGGGGGGGTACGGTGAGCAGTTCTTC.